These T cell receptor beta chains were read from a single sample in a study of T cell responses to AZD1222 COVID-19 vaccine. Sequencing used immunoSEQ multiplex PCR; TCRdb keeps in-frame clones, though not all of them. The sample contains 100,000 to 120,000 clones, 82% of which appear only once. Material: peripheral blood, obtained on day 0 of AZD1222 vaccination. These TCRs come from an adult in good health. The CDR3 runs from the conserved cysteine through the conserved F or W. Clone sizes are given selectively: once, few, many, or a class where the clone is expanded.

CDR3aa	v_gene	j_gene	abundance
CASRAANTGELFF	TRBV25-1	TRBJ2-2	.
CASSLGDRGPGELFF	TRBV11-2	TRBJ2-2	.
CASSPVGGGTSTDTQYF	TRBV7-9	TRBJ2-3	few
CACNRYSYNEQFF	TRBV30	TRBJ2-1	.
CASSQASGRGEQYF	TRBV4-3	TRBJ2-7	.
CASRLEGVDRGRQETQYF	TRBV11-2	TRBJ2-5	.
CASSLGSAGFEQFF	TRBV5-4	TRBJ2-1	.
CASKGGVDSPLHF	TRBV6-5	TRBJ1-6	once
CASSLRAGQTEAFF	TRBV6-5	TRBJ1-1	.
CASSPTGDGYTF	TRBV7-8	TRBJ1-2	.
CASPPPLAFSNQPQHF	TRBV10-1	TRBJ1-5	.
CASSIAAQVMVQPQHF	TRBV19	TRBJ1-5	.
CASSPRTARNTEAFF	TRBV19	TRBJ1-1	.
CASRSPGGPTDTQYF	TRBV27	TRBJ2-3	.
CASSQGTDYGYTF	TRBV5-4	TRBJ1-2	.
CASSPWTDNYGYTF	TRBV3-1/TRBV3-2	TRBJ1-2	.
CAWSASSLGYGYTF	TRBV30	TRBJ1-2	.
CASSLGAGSTDTQYF	TRBV5-1	TRBJ2-3	.
CASRLAPYNEQFF	TRBV27	TRBJ2-1	.
CASSQTDTLYNSPLHF	TRBV4-1	TRBJ1-6	.
CASSLVAGPETQYF	TRBV7-8	TRBJ2-5	.
CASSYSGSSNQPQHF	TRBV6-5	TRBJ1-5	.
CASSFSGPRTQYF	TRBV5-4	TRBJ2-5	.
CASSLAPTNEKLFF	TRBV5-1	TRBJ1-4	.
CASSQIAGTKAFF	TRBV4-3	TRBJ1-1	.
CASSLPVGLHTQYF	TRBV18	TRBJ2-3	.
CASSKGELVEADTQYF	TRBV21-1	TRBJ2-3	.
CASSDPPGQMSPYF	TRBV6-2/TRBV6-3	TRBJ2-7	once
CAWGKGRGTLQETQYF	TRBV30	TRBJ2-5	.
CASSFSGNTEAFF	TRBV7-8	TRBJ1-1	.
CASSYRVPDTQYF	TRBV6-2/TRBV6-3	TRBJ2-3	.
CASSLGGGSNQPQHF	TRBV7-2	TRBJ1-5	.
CATSRETPPLSAQNGYTF	TRBV15	TRBJ1-2	.
CASGGVGQTFSQETQYF	TRBV18	TRBJ2-5	.
CASSPTRGYNEQFF	TRBV7-3	TRBJ2-1	.
CSVRTVYGYTF	TRBV29-1	TRBJ1-2	.
CASSLVGAGGYTF	TRBV7-2	TRBJ1-2	.